A single sample gave rise to the 29 T cell receptor beta chains below, sequenced in a study of cytomegalovirus exposure and HLA in healthy donors. The PCR employed 60 Vbeta primers together with 13 Jbeta primers. Only in-frame clones appear in the TCRdb table, and some are missing; sequencing was by immunoSEQ multiplex PCR. The sample contains approximately 90,000 clones, over 75% of which appear only once. Material: PBMCs. These receptors were taken from a man between 35 and 55 years old in good health and CMV-seronegative.

The chain carries TRBV6-5 and TRBJ2-7; possibly TRBD2 for D (5 bases). The CDR3 covers 14 residues. Looked up from germline, CDR1 is MNHEY and CDR2 is SVGAGI. The V end lost 0 bases, the J end lost 3 bases, and 9 bases lay between the germline ends. The CDR3 protein is CASSYSRVNYEQYF. The CDR3 coding sequence is TGTGCCAGCAGTTACTCGAGGGTCAACTACGAGCAGTACTTC.

The CDR3 region has the DNA TGTGCCTGGAGTCCCCGGGCGGGTGAAGCTTTCTTT. Residues: CAWSPRAGEAFF. The chain recombines TRBV30 with TRBJ1-1; D gene unclear. Germline V gene lookup returns CDR1 GTSNPN and CDR2 SVGIG (reference sequence). V was trimmed by 2 bases and J by 7 bases, leaving 11 bases between them. The CDR3 contains 12 residues.

The rearrangement uses TRBV6-5 and TRBJ1-3, with D maybe TRBD1 (6 bases). This CDR3 is built from 15 residues. The ends were cut back, 8 bases at V and 3 bases at J, with 17 bases in the middle. Germline values: CDR1 MNHEY, CDR2 SVGAGI. CDR3: CASRTGTNHGNTIYF. The CDR3 DNA follows: TGTGCCAGCCGAACAGGGACAAATCATGGAAACACCATATATTTT.

The CDR3 is CASSYGTGTTGELFF. The CDR3 bases are TGTGCCAGCAGTTATGGGACAGGGACAACCGGGGAGCTGTTTTTT. The chain has TRBV6-5 and TRBJ2-2; 9 bases fit TRBD1. Germline CDR1 is MNHEY and CDR2 is SVGAGI. The J segment lost 5 bases and the V segment lost 3 bases, leaving 4 bases of the junction unmatched. This CDR3 comprises 15 residues.

The J gene is TRBJ2-2, the V gene TRBV14; D gene ambiguous. The CDR3 has 14 amino acids. V lost 2 bases to trimming and J lost 3 bases, with 7 bases between them. The V gene's germline CDR1 is SGHDN and CDR2 FVKESK. CDR3 protein: CASSQSHYTGELFF. The CDR3, as DNA: TGTGCCAGCAGCCAAAGTCACTACACCGGGGAGCTGTTTTTT.

This rearrangement joins TRBV5-1 to TRBJ2-1; 11 positions match TRBD2. The CDR3 contains 15 residues. Germline V gene sequence: CDR1 SGHRS, CDR2 YFSETQ. V was clipped by 5 bases and J by 5 bases; unmatched bases: 6. This CDR3 reads CASSLAGGPNNEQFF. The CDR3 nucleotides read TGCGCCAGCAGTTTAGCGGGGGGGCCCAACAATGAGCAGTTCTTC. The whole variable domain, filled in from reference TRBV5-1 and TRBJ2-1, reads KAGVTQTPRYLIKTRGQQVTLSCSPISGHRSVSWYQQTPGQGLQFLFEYFSETQRNKGNFPGRFSGRQFSNSRSEMNVSTLELGDSALYLCASSLAGGPNNEQFFGPGTRLTVL.

This CDR3 is CASSRTGGHEQYF. Written as DNA, the CDR3 is TGTGCCAGCAGTCGGACAGGGGGGCACGAGCAGTACTTC. The chain combines TRBV6-5 with TRBJ2-7; TRBD1 matches at 10 bases. The CDR3 has 13 amino acids. Germline CDR1 MNHEY, CDR2 SVGAGI. V was clipped by 5 bases and J by 5 bases; unmatched bases: 3.

The chain employs TRBV27 and TRBJ1-5, with TRBD1 matching over 9 bases. V dropped 8 bases and J dropped 4; count of bases not matched to a gene: 9. Per germline, CDR1 MNHEY and CDR2 SMNVEV (reference sequence). This CDR3 is built from 15 residues. The CDR3 nucleotides are TGTGCCAGCCACTCCGGGACAGGGCCTAATCAGCCCCAGCATTTT. Residues: CASHSGTGPNQPQHF.

This clone was seen a single time. The chain uses TRBV7-9 and TRBJ2-7, with TRBD2 matching 7 bases. V gave up 0 bases and J gave up 6 bases; unmatched junction bases: 8. Germline-derived CDR1 and CDR2 are SEHNR and FQNEAQ (reference sequence). The CDR3 covers 15 residues. The CDR3 DNA is TGTGCCAGCAGCTTAGCGCCGGGGGGAGCTAGCGAGCAGTACTTC. Protein sequence: CASSLAPGGASEQYF.

The chain recombines TRBV25-1 with TRBJ2-3, with TRBD2 matching over 9 bases. V dropped 2 bases and J dropped 3; count of bases not matched to a gene: 12. Germline-derived CDR1 and CDR2 are MGHDK and SYGVNS. CDR3 length equals 18 residues. In DNA, the CDR3 is TGTGCCAGCAGTGAACATACCAGGGCTAGCGGGGATACAGATACGCAGTATTTT. Protein product: CASSEHTRASGDTDTQYF.

The chain employs TRBV2 and TRBJ1-6, with D perhaps TRBD1 (6 bases). The CDR3 is made up of 12 amino acids. The V end was cut by 7 bases, the J end by 10 bases, with 11 bases between. In germline, CDR1 is SNHLY, CDR2 FYNNEI. The CDR3 is CASKGEGSPLHF. As DNA, the CDR3 is TGTGCCAGCAAGGGGGAAGGGTCACCCCTCCACTTT.

As DNA, the CDR3 is TGTGCCAGCAAGGGGACTATATCCTACAATGAGCAGTTCTTC. It translates to CASKGTISYNEQFF. The V and J genes are TRBV6-1 and TRBJ2-1; 7 bases map to TRBD2. CDR3 length: 14 amino acids. Trimming at V came to 7 bases and at J to 1 base, leaving 4 bases not matched to a gene. The germline gives CDR1 MNHNS, CDR2 SASEGT.

The V and J genes are TRBV6-6 and TRBJ2-7; 7 nucleotides align to TRBD2. The junction had 14 bases not matched to a gene; V was cut back by 6 bases and J by 3 bases. Germline CDR1 and CDR2: MNHNY and SVGAGI (reference sequence). The CDR3 is 16 amino acids. Here the CDR3 DNA reads TGTGCCAGCAGCCGTCCTACTAGCGCTCGGGACTACGAGCAGTACTTC. Protein sequence: CASSRPTSARDYEQYF.

The chain couples TRBV5-1 to TRBJ1-1, with 9 bases aligning to TRBD1. V shed 7 bases, J shed 4 bases, and the junction held 8 bases outside the gene matches. The V gene's germline CDR1 is SGHRS and CDR2 YFSETQ. The CDR3 is made up of 14 amino acids. The CDR3 coding sequence is TGCGCCAGCGGCAGGACAGGGGATGGCACTGAAGCTTTCTTT. This sequence encodes CASGRTGDGTEAFF.

About this clone: A read error may produce the germline difference seen at one junction end. The chain is built from TRBV7-7 and TRBJ1-1; perhaps TRBD1 as D (5 bases). Germline V gene data show CDR1 as SSHAT and CDR2 as FNYEAQ (reference sequence). The CDR3 is 18 residues long. Here the CDR3 reads CASSPQRPDRAPNTEAFF. The DNA for the CDR3 is TGTGCTAGCAGCCCCCAGCGCCCCGACAGAGCCCCGAACACTGAAGCTTTCTTT. Variable domain in full (rest from reference TRBV7-7 and TRBJ1-1): GAGVSQSPRYKVTKRGQDVTLRCDPISSHATLYWYQQALGQGPEFLTYFNYEAQPDKSGLPSDRFSAERPEGSISTLTIQRTEQRDSAMYRCASSPQRPDRAPNTEAFFGQGTRLTVV.

This sequence joins TRBV6-1 and TRBJ1-6; possibly TRBD1 for D (6 bases). The CDR3 runs to 15 residues. Germline-derived CDR1 and CDR2 are MNHNS and SASEGT. V was clipped by 4 bases and J by 9 bases, with 16 bases between them. The CDR3 protein is CASSAPGTRSSPLHF. DNA for the CDR3: TGTGCCAGCAGTGCTCCGGGGACACGGAGTTCACCCCTCCACTTT.

V and J are TRBV5-1 and TRBJ2-2; D perhaps matches TRBD1 (5 bases). This CDR3 has 13 amino acids. Trimming shortened V by 2 bases and J by 5 bases, and 7 bases separated the two germline ends. Germline CDR1 reads SGHRS; CDR2 reads YFSETQ. CDR3 sequence reads: CASSFQGTGELFF. In DNA, the CDR3 is TGCGCCAGCAGCTTCCAGGGTACCGGGGAGCTGTTTTTT.

CDR3 sequence: CASSWIGQGDEQYF. In nucleotides, the CDR3 is TGTGCCAGCAGTTGGATTGGACAGGGGGACGAGCAGTACTTC. The rearrangement links TRBV27 to TRBJ2-7, with 10 bases identical to TRBD1. V lost 4 bases and J lost 5; bases outside the gene matches: 5. In germline, CDR1 is MNHEY, CDR2 SMNVEV (reference sequence). The CDR3 spans 14 residues.

This rearrangement joins TRBV10-3 to TRBJ2-2; D remains ambiguous. The CDR3 consists of 15 residues. V lost 4 bases and J 1 base, leaving 10 bases between the germline ends. The V gene's germline CDR1 is ENHRY and CDR2 SYGVKD. DNA for the CDR3: TGTGCCATCAGTGGCCGGGTCCAGAACACCGGGGAGCTGTTTTTT. This sequence encodes CAISGRVQNTGELFF.

There are a few counts of this clone. The chain uses TRBV6-4 and TRBJ2-5; perhaps TRBD2 as D (5 bases). This CDR3 has 13 amino acids. Trimming left V 5 bases short and J 0 bases short, with 7 bases between. Per the germline V gene, CDR1 is MRHNA and CDR2 is SNTAGT. The CDR3 region is CASSQDYQETQYF. The CDR3 bases are TGTGCCAGCAGTCAGGACTACCAAGAGACCCAGTACTTC.

The chain has TRBV5-6 and TRBJ2-1, with TRBD1 as a possible D gene (6 bases). This CDR3 is built from 13 residues. The germline V gene has CDR1 SGHDT and CDR2 YYEEEE. Trimming took off 2 bases at V and 4 bases at J, with 7 bases between the two ends. CDR3 residues: CASSFDRYNEQFF. In DNA form, the CDR3 reads TGTGCCAGCAGCTTTGACAGGTACAATGAGCAGTTCTTC.

The chain links TRBV7-8 to TRBJ2-3; 7 bases are shared with TRBD2. Trimming took 1 base from V and 2 from J; bases not matched to a gene: 3. The CDR3 has 15 residues. The germline gives CDR1 SGHVS, CDR2 FQNEAQ. The CDR3 reads CASSLGGGLTDTQYF. As DNA, the CDR3 is TGTGCCAGCAGCTTAGGCGGGGGACTCACAGATACGCAGTATTTT.

The chain links TRBV10-3 to TRBJ2-7; 8 bases align to TRBD1. V gave up 4 bases and J gave up 2 bases; unmatched junction bases: 1. The CDR3 consists of 13 residues. Germline V gene lookup returns CDR1 ENHRY and CDR2 SYGVKD. In DNA, the CDR3 is TGTGCCATCAGTGTGGACAGGGCCTACGAGCAGTACTTC. This codes for CAISVDRAYEQYF.

The rearrangement links TRBV29-1 to TRBJ1-1, with no clear D. The V end lost 3 bases, the J end lost 1 base, and 6 bases lay between the germline ends. This CDR3 region has 12 residues. The germline V gene has CDR1 SQVTM and CDR2 ANQGSEA. CDR3 residues: CSVDIGNTEAFF. The CDR3 nucleotides read TGCAGCGTTGATATCGGGAACACTGAAGCTTTCTTT. The full variable domain, completed using reference TRBV29-1 and TRBJ1-1, is SAVISQKPSRDICQRGTSLTIQCQVDSQVTMMFWYRQQPGQSLTLIATANQGSEATYESGFVIDKFPISRPNLTFSTLTVSNMSPEDSSIYLCSVDIGNTEAFFGQGTRLTVV.

This chain uses TRBV2 with TRBJ2-1; TRBD1 matches 9 bases. Losses at the gene ends were 3 bases for V and 9 bases for J; bases not matched to a gene: 6. Germline CDR1 reads SNHLY; CDR2 reads FYNNEI. The CDR3 spans 14 residues. CDR3 protein: CASSDNRQGGEQFF. CDR3 DNA: TGTGCCAGCAGTGACAACAGACAGGGGGGTGAGCAGTTCTTC.

In DNA, the CDR3 is TGCGCCAGCAGCTCGACCAGGGTTTCTGGCTACACCTTC. Protein product: CASSSTRVSGYTF. The chain carries TRBV5-1 and TRBJ1-2, with D possibly being TRBD1 (5 bases). The V end was cut by 3 bases, the J end by 7 bases, with 13 bases between. The CDR3 length is 13 residues. Germline V gene sequence: CDR1 SGHRS, CDR2 YFSETQ.

This clone was counted between two and nine times. This chain joins TRBV28 and TRBJ1-3; D unresolved. V lost 2 bases and J 7 bases, leaving 6 bases between the germline ends. The germline CDR1 and CDR2 sequences are MDHEN and SYDVKM. This CDR3 has 12 residues. The CDR3 nucleotides are TGTGCCAGCAGTTTAACGGGGAACACCATATATTTT. Translated: CASSLTGNTIYF.

This clone has only one observation. V usage is TRBV6-1 and J usage is TRBJ2-2; TRBD2 matches at 14 bases. This CDR3 contains 15 residues. CDR1 and CDR2 (germline): MNHNS, SASEGT. V lost 7 bases, J lost 7 bases, and 5 bases stayed unmatched. This CDR3 reads CASTGLAGGFGELFF. The CDR3 coding sequence is TGTGCCAGCACAGGACTAGCGGGAGGTTTCGGGGAGCTGTTTTTT.

This clone was detected a few times. The V gene is TRBV6-1, the J gene TRBJ1-1, with no clear D. V lost 8 bases, J lost 1 base, and 8 bases lay in between. Germline assignment: CDR1 MNHNS and CDR2 SASEGT. The CDR3 consists of 12 residues. CDR3 DNA sequence: TGTGCCAGCGCGAGGTGGAACACTGAAGCTTTCTTT. Its protein is CASARWNTEAFF.